One T cell receptor (beta chain) is described in this entry. Assay used: immunoSEQ multiplex PCR; TCRdb lists only in-frame clones, some missing. This sample has a few hundred thousand clones, with roughly nine tenths found just once. These data belong to a study of blood T cell repertoires in COVID-19. CDR1 SGHRS and CDR2 YFSETQ come from the germline V gene. Trimming left V 0 bases short and J 1 base short, with 7 bases between. This CDR3 has 14 amino acids. This receptor was obtained from a woman in her twenties or thirties with COVID-19, enrolled during active disease. Sequencing input: peripheral blood. The chain links TRBV5-1 to TRBJ1-1; D is unresolved. CDR3 loop: CASSLGWQNTEAFF. The CDR3 coding sequence is TGCGCCAGCAGCTTGGGGTGGCAGAACACTGAAGCTTTCTTT.